The 13 T cell receptor beta chains below come from one sample, sequenced in a study of T-cell reconstitution after alpha-beta-depleted transplantation in children. Preparing the TCRbeta library involved the use of unique molecular identifiers. TCRdb fed the PCR reads into MiXCR, producing one record per CDR3 protein. The sample has over 150,000 distinct CDR3 sequences, roughly 14% seen once. This material consisted of PBMCs from the stem cell graft donor, taken from the stem cell graft. Every receptor here comes from a human donor who donated a stem cell graft to a child with acute lymphoblastic leukemia.

The chain has TRBV20-1 and TRBJ1-6; 7 positions match TRBD1. The CDR3 spans 16 residues. The V gene end was trimmed by 5 bases and the J gene end by 1 base; junction bases not matched to a gene: 8. Germline lookup yields CDR1 DFQATT and CDR2 SNEGSKA (reference sequence). CDR3: CSAPSAGGSYNSPLHF. In DNA form, the CDR3 reads TGCAGTGCTCCCTCAGCAGGGGGATCCTATAATTCACCCCTCCACTTT.

At least ten counts were recorded for this clonotype. The chain combines TRBV2 with TRBJ2-7, with 9 bases that match TRBD2. The CDR3 loop spans 16 amino acids. V was pared by 2 bases and J by 2 bases, with 7 bases of the junction left unmatched. Germline V gene data show CDR1 as SNHLY and CDR2 as FYNNEI. The DNA of the CDR3 is TGTGCCAGCAGTGAACTATTAGCGGGGGATCCCTACGAGCAGTACTTC. Translating it yields CASSELLAGDPYEQYF.

This clonotype was detected many times. The chain carries TRBV20-1 and TRBJ1-1, with D possibly being TRBD1 (5 bases). The CDR3 contains 13 residues. Trimming shortened V by 2 bases and J by 2 bases, and 9 bases separated the two germline ends. Germline loops: CDR1 DFQATT, CDR2 SNEGSKA (reference sequence). The CDR3 nucleotides read TGCAGTGCTAGAAGGGACGGTAACACTGAAGCTTTCTTT. This translates into CSARRDGNTEAFF.

This clonotype was recorded at least ten times. The V call is TRBV18, the J call TRBJ1-1; 9 bases line up with TRBD1. V lost 3 bases and J lost 4; bases outside the gene matches: 9. Germline loops: CDR1 KGHSH, CDR2 LQKENI. This CDR3 region has 16 residues. CDR3 bases: TGTGCCAGCTCACCGAGTACCGGGACAGGGACCACTGAAGCTTTCTTT. Residues: CASSPSTGTGTTEAFF.

The chain employs TRBV7-9 and TRBJ1-1; 7 bases match TRBD1. Trimming at V came to 5 bases and at J to 0 bases, leaving 9 bases not matched to a gene. Germline V gene sequence: CDR1 SEHNR, CDR2 FQNEAQ (reference sequence). This CDR3 is built from 16 residues. The CDR3 here is CASSERQGSMNTEAFF. The CDR3 DNA reads as TGTGCCAGCAGCGAAAGACAGGGTTCTATGAACACTGAAGCTTTCTTT.

This clonotype has more than one count but fewer than ten. This rearrangement joins TRBV7-6 to TRBJ2-1; a possible D gene is TRBD1 (6 bases). CDR1 is SGHVS, CDR2 FNYEAQ, per germline. With 5 bases removed from V and 7 bases from J, the gap between germline ends came to 15 bases. The CDR3 sequence is 14 residues long. The CDR3 DNA reads TGTGCCAGCAGCGCAGAAGGGGGAAGGAATGAGCAGTTCTTC. It is translated as CASSAEGGRNEQFF.

Comment on this clonotype: One end of the junction varies from germline; a read error may be responsible. V usage is TRBV9 and J usage is TRBJ2-7, with D perhaps matching TRBD1 (7 bases). This CDR3 spans 13 amino acids. Germline-derived CDR1 and CDR2 are SGDLS and YYNGEE. CDR3 bases: TGTGCCAGCAGCCAGGGGGGCTCCTACGAGCATTACTTC. Translating it yields CASSQGGSYEHYF.

This clonotype turned up a few times. The chain combines TRBV5-3 with TRBJ2-6, with TRBD1 matching 8 bases. TRBV5-3 carries the ORF label, with uncertain function. The CDR3 runs to 17 residues. The V gene end was trimmed by 8 bases and the J gene end by 2 bases; junction bases not matched to a gene: 12. The CDR3 nucleotides read TGTGCCAGCAGCCTTAACCTGGACAGGGCTGGGGCCAACGTCCTGACTTTC. It translates to CASSLNLDRAGANVLTF.

The table lists this clonotype with many counts. The gene calls are TRBV5-1 and TRBJ2-2; D gene uncertain. V lost 3 bases and J lost 0, with 9 bases in between. The germline V gene has CDR1 SGHRS and CDR2 YFSETQ. This CDR3 region has 15 residues. The CDR3 here is CASSYDSANTGELFF. The DNA of the CDR3 is TGCGCCAGCAGCTACGACTCCGCGAACACCGGGGAGCTGTTTTTT.

The chain employs TRBV5-1 and TRBJ2-1; 11 bases map to TRBD2. Germline-derived CDR1 and CDR2 are SGHRS and YFSETQ. This CDR3 is built from 15 residues. V shed 4 bases and J 10 bases; nucleotides not matched to a gene: 10. The CDR3 region is CASSQPLAGGQEQFF. The CDR3 nucleotides are TGCGCCAGCAGCCAGCCTCTAGCGGGAGGACAAGAGCAGTTCTTC. The full variable domain, its missing parts supplied by reference TRBV5-1 and TRBJ2-1, is KAGVTQTPRYLIKTRGQQVTLSCSPISGHRSVSWYQQTPGQGLQFLFEYFSETQRNKGNFPGRFSGRQFSNSRSEMNVSTLELGDSALYLCASSQPLAGGQEQFFGPGTRLTVL.

The rearrangement joins TRBV2 to TRBJ2-5; 10 nucleotides line up with TRBD2. This CDR3 is built from 15 residues. J was trimmed by 1 base and V by 3 bases; bases with no gene match: 2. Germline lookup yields CDR1 SNHLY and CDR2 FYNNEI. The CDR3 DNA follows: TGTGCCAGCAGTGATAGACTAGCGGGCCAAGAGACCCAGTACTTC. It codes for CASSDRLAGQETQYF.

In this sample, this clonotype turned up many times. The gene calls are TRBV12-3 or TRBV12-4 and TRBJ1-1; 7 bases agree with TRBD1. The CDR3 extends over 15 amino acids. Unmatched junction bases numbered 6, after V lost 5 bases and J lost 0 bases. CDR3 protein: CASSPPGQMNTEAFF. The CDR3 DNA follows: TGTGCCAGCAGTCCTCCGGGACAGATGAACACTGAAGCTTTCTTT.

In its sample, this clonotype was seen many times. The chain employs TRBV28 and TRBJ2-3, with 11 nucleotides matching TRBD1. This CDR3 spans 18 amino acids. Germline CDR1 reads MDHEN; CDR2 reads SYDVKM. After removal of 5 bases from V and 2 bases from J, the junction contained 12 bases not matched to a gene. The CDR3 DNA reads as TGTGCCAGCAGTACTATCCCCGGGACAGGGGGTACCACAGATACGCAGTATTTT. This gives the protein CASSTIPGTGGTTDTQYF.